The clone carrying this TCR beta chain was counted at least ten times. The antigen is undetermined. This entry is derived from a study of early T cells in non-severe SARS-CoV-2 infection. For the study at large: Sequencing of unsorted whole blood was done on bulk RNA, leaving chains unpaired.

General study points: Missing private and CD4 specificities, VDJdb matching favored anti-spike CD8 responses.

Researchers tagged individual cDNA molecules with unique molecular identifiers. TCRdb analysed the 5' RACE reads with MiXCR anew, one entry per CDR3 protein. Of 55,000 or so distinct CDR3 sequences listed, more than 6.5% are singletons. The CDR3 is made up of 13 amino acids. J was trimmed by 1 base and V by 7 bases; bases with no gene match: 3. The sequence was collected from an adult who was a healthcare worker with PCR-confirmed SARS-CoV-2 infection or an uninfected control (not recorded which). The chain couples TRBV12-3 or TRBV12-4 to TRBJ1-1; 7 nucleotides align to TRBD1. The material was whole blood, obtained at baseline. CDR3 nucleotide sequence: TGTGCCAGCACCCGGACAGGGAACACTGAAGCTTTCTTT. Amino acid sequence: CASTRTGNTEAFF.